The T cell receptor (beta chain) described here comes from a study of PD-1 blockade in classical Hodgkin lymphoma. All patients relapsed after autologous stem cell transplantation, and brentuximab vedotin exposure varied. Magnetic negative selection was used to purify CD8+ T cells from thawed PBMCs. Assay: immunoSEQ multiplex PCR; the TCRdb copy retains only in-frame clones and omits some. The sample records some 2,700 clones, approximately 72% being singletons. The junction had 11 bases not matched to a gene; V was cut back by 5 bases and J by 4 bases. Germline CDR1 reads SEHNR; CDR2 reads FQNEAQ (reference sequence). The CDR3 covers 16 residues.

The genes are TRBV7-9 and TRBJ1-2, with TRBD1 matching over 9 bases. The material sequenced was CD8+ T cells from blood, taken at baseline. This clonotype was sampled from a human donor with classical Hodgkin lymphoma. Here the CDR3 DNA reads TGTGCCAGCAGCATCTCCACAGGGGGCGCCGGCTATGGCTACACCTTC. It encodes CASSISTGGAGYGYTF.